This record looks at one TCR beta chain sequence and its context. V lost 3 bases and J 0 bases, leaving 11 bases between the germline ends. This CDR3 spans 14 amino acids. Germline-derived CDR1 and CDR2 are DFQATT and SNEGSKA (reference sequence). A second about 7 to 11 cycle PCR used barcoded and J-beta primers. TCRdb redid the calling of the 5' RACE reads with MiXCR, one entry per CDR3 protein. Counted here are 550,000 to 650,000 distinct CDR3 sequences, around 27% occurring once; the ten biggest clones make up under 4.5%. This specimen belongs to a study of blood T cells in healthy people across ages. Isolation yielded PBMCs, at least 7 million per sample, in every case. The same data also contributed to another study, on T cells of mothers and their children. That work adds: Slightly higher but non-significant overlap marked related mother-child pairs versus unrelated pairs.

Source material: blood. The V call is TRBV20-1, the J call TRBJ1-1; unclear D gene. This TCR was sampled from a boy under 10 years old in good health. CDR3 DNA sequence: TGCAGTGCTAGGAAGCCTCTTTTGAACACTGAAGCTTTCTTT. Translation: CSARKPLLNTEAFF.